The subject of this entry is one T cell receptor beta chain. Its antigen target is currently unknown. It has no much larger one-base neighbor in the sample; base qualities were not kept. Enrolling through a virtual design, the prospective study's participants ranged in age from about 18 to 89 years and lived across around 25 United States geographic areas. To assign participants to cohorts, the prospective study relied on clinical history that participants themselves reported in a screening survey and a study questionnaire. Recovered participants in ImmuneRACE Cohort 3 were defined as having two consecutive negative NP/OP PCR tests, clearance from a healthcare professional, or resolution of symptoms. Mobile phlebotomists in the prospective study collected whole blood, serum and a nasopharyngeal or oropharyngeal swab from every participant. Additional blood draws and questionnaires over an approximately two-month period could optionally be provided by prospective study participants. Blood samples from the prospective study were shipped frozen or at room temperature prior to DNA extraction.

The data were obtained in a study of blood T cell repertoires in COVID-19 (dated by TCRdb to 2018 to 2020). Some background on the complete study: Collaborator samples came from the United States, Italy and Spain and covered acute and convalescent phases of COVID-19. The prospective study material was composed of cDNA or gDNA derived from T cells, B-cell-depleted T cells, or PBMCs. The dataset comprised deeply sampled blood TCRbeta repertoires from subjects exposed to, actively infected with, or recovered from COVID-19. The repertoires were released in a freely available public database meant as a resource for research on the immune response to SARS-CoV-2. The samples were drawn from the first 160 participants of the ongoing ImmuneRACE study and from about 1,200 subjects provided by 6 global collaborators. A de-identified subject ID, COVID-19 status, age in years and sex were almost always included in the sample metadata. Where available, HLA class I and class II types were taken from metadata supplied by the sample provider and were not determined by assay-based typing.

From its cysteine to its phenylalanine, the CDR3 spans 16 amino acids. Only the CDR3 part of the read is kept: 48 bases, read in frame from the first base. Relative to germline, V is missing 1 base and J is missing 5 bases, with 11 bases of the junction outside any gene match. The germline V gene supplies CDR1 SGHRS and CDR2 YFSETQ. The study at large found these results: How much clinical and demographic metadata was included differed by source and by participant, and the metadata was provided uncurated.

TCRbeta CDR3 regions were amplified from genomic DNA using the immunoSEQ Assay, a bias-controlled multiplex PCR. The source study handled its data this way. The number of nucleated cells in each sample was estimated by amplification of reference gene primers within the assay. To quantify the absolute abundance of each unique TCRbeta CDR3 rearrangement, sequence reads were collapsed and filtered. Productive Simpson clonality was computed per sample as the square root of Simpson's diversity index over productive rearrangements. TCRdb holds this immuneACCESS table with in-frame rearrangements only. Some clones are missing; in checked studies, unresolved V genes explain under half, and the rest has no known cause. V and J calls and clone size are as listed in that table; D and trimming were resolved from the DNA. This sample is represented by 250,000 or so clones; around 88% of them were singletons. Jointly, the top ten make up approximately 2.1% of the sample.

The clonotype was recovered from a woman aged 50 to 60 who had recovered from COVID-19. The specimen sequenced was PBMCs or T cells enriched from blood (not recorded which). This receptor chain uses TRBV5-1 and TRBJ2-5, with 7 bases in between that match TRBD2. The CDR3 protein: CASSLPAGEGGETQYF. The DNA sequence is TGCGCCAGCAGCTTGCCCGCGGGGGAGGGCGGCGAGACCCAGTACTTC.